The clone carrying this T cell receptor beta chain was seen repeatedly, ten times or more. This record belongs to a study of human T cells and chemical hapten exposure. MiXCR was run by TCRdb on the RACE reads, yielding one entry per CDR3 protein. The sample records more than 75,000 distinct CDR3 sequences, approximately 8.6% being singletons. Sample time point: healthy volunteer bleed at 6 weeks. Extraction of total RNA was performed on unfractionated whole blood. Germline values: CDR1 SGHDT, CDR2 YYEEEE. V was cut by 0 bases and J by 2 bases, with 14 bases left in between. There are 16 residues in the CDR3.

Sample: whole blood. This chain uses TRBV5-6 with TRBJ1-2; tentative D call: TRBD1 (5 bases). This sequence originates from a male donor in good health. Some clones in this sample may be carry-over from other donors' samples. This chain's CDR3 is CASSLESSRQNYGYTF. CDR3 nucleotide sequence: TGTGCCAGCAGCTTGGAGTCTAGCCGACAGAACTATGGCTACACCTTC.